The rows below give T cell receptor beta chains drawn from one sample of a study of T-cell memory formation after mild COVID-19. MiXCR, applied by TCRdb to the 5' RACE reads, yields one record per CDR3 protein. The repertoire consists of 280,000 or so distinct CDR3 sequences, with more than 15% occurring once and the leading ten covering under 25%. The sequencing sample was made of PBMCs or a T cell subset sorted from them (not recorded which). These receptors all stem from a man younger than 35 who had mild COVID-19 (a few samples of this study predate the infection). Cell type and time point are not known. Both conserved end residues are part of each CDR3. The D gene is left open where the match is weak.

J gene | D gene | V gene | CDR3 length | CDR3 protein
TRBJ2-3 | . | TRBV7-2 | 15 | CASSGVYGVSDTQYF
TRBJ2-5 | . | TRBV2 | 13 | CASSTRAQETQYF
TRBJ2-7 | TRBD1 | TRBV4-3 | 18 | CASSQEAAGTGGIYEQYF
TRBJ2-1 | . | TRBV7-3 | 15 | CASSLTVGSYNEQFF
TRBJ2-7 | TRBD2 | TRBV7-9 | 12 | CASTGEGYEQYF
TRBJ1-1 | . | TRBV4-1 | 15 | CASSRSGGGDTEAFF
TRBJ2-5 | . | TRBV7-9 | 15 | CASSLRGTTQETQYF
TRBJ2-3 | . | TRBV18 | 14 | CASSRGARPDTQYF
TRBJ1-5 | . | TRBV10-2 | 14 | CASSDSHSNQPQHF
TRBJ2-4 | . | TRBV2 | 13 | CASQGVSKNIQYF
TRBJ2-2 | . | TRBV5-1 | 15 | CASSPVTGNGGELFF
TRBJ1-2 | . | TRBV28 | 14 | CATADQGLNDGYTF
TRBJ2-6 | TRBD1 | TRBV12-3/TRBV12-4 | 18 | CASSPEGDRDSLANVLTF
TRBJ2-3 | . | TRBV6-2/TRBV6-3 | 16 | CASSRRTRGRTDTQYF
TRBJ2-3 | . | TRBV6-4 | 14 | CASSEGRSTDTQYF
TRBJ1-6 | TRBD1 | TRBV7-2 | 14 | CASSRYRGNSPLHF